Following are 21 T cell receptor beta chains from one sample sequenced in a study of beta chain features in type 1 diabetes listed by TCRdb under 2018. Libraries were made using the immunoSEQ multiplex PCR assay. The entire isolated RNA was reverse transcribed using the High Capacity cDNA Reverse Transcription Kit, and thus expressed TCRB transcripts were sequenced. TCRdb mirrors the immuneACCESS table, restricted to in-frame sequences. Some clones are absent from its copies; in checked studies, under half trace to an unresolved V gene, and the reason for the others is unknown. The sample profile shows some 900,000 clones; 15% to 20% of them were found once. In total, the top ten clones hold around 0.02% of the sample. The sequencing input was naive CD4+ T cells from blood. Explained via the paper, the cell subset or site label denotes: true naive CD4+ T cells. The receptor source for this set is a woman aged 18 to 35 in good health.

The rearrangement uses TRBV14 and TRBJ1-2; D is unresolved. Germline V gene data show CDR1 as SGHDN and CDR2 as FVKESK. The length of the CDR3 is 14 residues. V lost 1 base to trimming and J lost 8 bases, with 14 bases between them. For the CDR3, the DNA is TGTGCCAGCAGCCAAGTTTTAGTCCGGTCGGGCTACACCTTC. It translates to CASSQVLVRSGYTF.

This clone occurred a few times. V gene TRBV2 combines with J gene TRBJ2-1; D tentatively fits TRBD1 or TRBD2 (5 bases each). This CDR3 is 14 amino acids long. V was trimmed by 8 bases and J by 5 bases, leaving 16 bases between them. CDR1 and CDR2 (germline): SNHLY, FYNNEI. In nucleotides, the CDR3 is TGTGCCAGCTCCGCCGGGACCTCAAACAATGAGCAGTTCTTC. Its translation: CASSAGTSNNEQFF. Drawing the rest from reference TRBV2 and TRBJ2-1, the complete variable domain is EPEVTQTPSHQVTQMGQEVILRCVPISNHLYFYWYRQILGQKVEFLVSFYNNEISEKSEIFDDQFSVERPDGSNFTLKIRSTKLEDSAMYFCASSAGTSNNEQFFGPGTRLTVL.

The J gene is TRBJ1-2, the V gene TRBV7-9, with D hard to call. V lost 2 bases to trimming and J lost 4 bases, with 11 bases between them. Germline V gene sequence: CDR1 SEHNR, CDR2 FQNEAQ (reference sequence). The CDR3 covers 14 residues. The CDR3 spells CASSLMDSSYGYTF. The CDR3 coding sequence is TGTGCCAGCAGCTTAATGGACTCGAGCTATGGCTACACCTTC. Based on the CDR3 plus reference TRBV7-9 and TRBJ1-2, the full variable domain is DTGVSQNPRHKITKRGQNVTFRCDPISEHNRLYWYRQTLGQGPEFLTYFQNEAQLEKSRLLSDRFSAERPKGSFSTLEIQRTEQGDSAMYLCASSLMDSSYGYTFGSGTRLTVV.

The CDR3: CASSRGGGGWYTDTQYF. The CDR3 nucleotides are TGTGCCAGCAGCCGAGGAGGGGGTGGATGGTACACAGATACGCAGTATTTT. J is TRBJ2-3 and V is TRBV11-2; D is tentatively TRBD1 or TRBD2 (6 bases each). V was cut by 5 bases and J by 2 bases, with 20 bases left in between. The CDR3 is made up of 17 amino acids. The germline CDR1 and CDR2 sequences are SGHAT and FQNNGV.

The V gene is TRBV7-8, the J gene TRBJ2-3; TRBD2 matches at 10 bases. This CDR3 contains 15 residues. V lost 3 bases to trimming and J lost 4 bases; unmatched junction nucleotides: 4. From germline, CDR1 is SGHVS and CDR2 FQNEAQ. The CDR3 here is CASSFRLAGADTQYF. As DNA, the CDR3 is TGTGCCAGCAGCTTCAGGCTAGCGGGGGCAGATACGCAGTATTTT.

The J gene is TRBJ1-5, the V gene TRBV4-3; no clear D. This CDR3 is built from 15 residues. V was shortened by 3 bases and J by 3 bases, with 12 bases between the two germline ends. Germline values: CDR1 LGHNA, CDR2 YSLEER. The CDR3 is CASSQQVGFNQPQHF. The CDR3 DNA follows: TGCGCCAGCAGCCAGCAGGTAGGGTTCAATCAGCCCCAGCATTTT.

The chain carries TRBV5-1 and TRBJ2-7; D is ambiguous. V lost 0 bases and J 0 bases, leaving 7 bases between the germline ends. The length of the CDR3 is 14 residues. CDR1 is SGHRS, CDR2 YFSETQ, per germline. The CDR3 protein is CASSLALSSYEQYF. The CDR3 DNA reads as TGCGCCAGCAGCTTGGCACTGAGCTCCTACGAGCAGTACTTC.

This clone was detected a few times. The chain uses TRBV13 and TRBJ1-1, with D hard to call. The V gene lost 3 bases and the J gene lost 2 bases, with 13 bases spanning the gap. The length of the CDR3 is 15 residues. Germline CDR1 PRHDT, CDR2 FYEKMQ (reference sequence). CDR3 DNA: TGTGCCAGCAGCTTCGATCGCGGAGTAAACACTGAAGCTTTCTTT. This encodes CASSFDRGVNTEAFF.

The sample holds a few counts of this clone. The chain carries TRBV6-1 and TRBJ1-2, with D possibly TRBD1 on 6 matching bases. Germline V gene sequence: CDR1 MNHNS, CDR2 SASEGT. The CDR3 covers 14 residues. V lost 1 base and J lost 4, with 10 bases in between. The CDR3 here is CASSEVGAGYGYTF. The CDR3 DNA follows: TGTGCCAGCAGTGAAGTGGGGGCCGGCTATGGCTACACCTTC.

The chain couples TRBV7-2 to TRBJ2-7, with 14 bases matching TRBD2. J lost 5 bases, V lost 6 bases, and 6 bases had no gene match. This CDR3 is built from 15 residues. The V gene's germline CDR1 is SGHTA and CDR2 FQGNSA. The CDR3 reads CASRQGLAGAHEQYF. The DNA of the CDR3 is TGTGCCAGCAGGCAGGGACTAGCGGGAGCCCACGAGCAGTACTTC.

In DNA, the CDR3 is TGTGCCAGCAGCTTATGGCCGAACTATGGCTACACCTTC. Protein: CASSLWPNYGYTF. This chain uses TRBV7-9 with TRBJ1-2; unclear D gene. Germline lookup yields CDR1 SEHNR and CDR2 FQNEAQ (reference sequence). The CDR3 runs to 13 residues. Trimming shortened V by 2 bases and J by 2 bases, and 6 bases separated the two germline ends. The whole variable domain, remainder taken from reference TRBV7-9 and TRBJ1-2, is DTGVSQNPRHKITKRGQNVTFRCDPISEHNRLYWYRQTLGQGPEFLTYFQNEAQLEKSRLLSDRFSAERPKGSFSTLEIQRTEQGDSAMYLCASSLWPNYGYTFGSGTRLTVV.

The CDR3 DNA is TGTGCCAGCCAAACGGGCCAACCCCAAAACATTCAGTACTTC. Amino acids: CASQTGQPQNIQYF. The rearrangement links TRBV5-8 to TRBJ2-4; D unclear. CDR3 size: 14 residues. Germline V gene data show CDR1 as SGHTS and CDR2 as YDEGEE. V lost 7 bases, J lost 5 bases, and 16 bases lay in between.

For the CDR3, the DNA is TGTGCCAGCAGAACAGGACAGGGGTACGAGCAGTACTTC. It is translated as CASRTGQGYEQYF. This chain connects TRBV6-6 to TRBJ2-7; TRBD1 agrees at 9 bases. This CDR3 spans 13 amino acids. Germline V CDR1 and CDR2: MNHNY, SVGAGI (reference sequence). V lost 6 bases, J lost 4 bases, and 4 bases stayed unmatched.

Remarks on this clone: Additional DNA sequences in this sample encode the identical CDR3. The chain employs TRBV7-9 and TRBJ2-3; possible D gene TRBD1, 5 bases. Germline CDR1 is SEHNR and CDR2 is FQNEAQ (reference sequence). The CDR3 covers 15 residues. Trimming took off 3 bases at V and 1 base at J, with 11 bases between the two ends. The CDR3 DNA follows: TGTGCCAGCAGCTTCGGTCAGGGTGGCACAGATACGCAGTATTTT. It yields the protein CASSFGQGGTDTQYF.

J is TRBJ2-1 and V is TRBV7-2; no reliable D call. V gave up 4 bases and J gave up 0 bases, with 10 bases separating them. From germline, CDR1 is SGHTA and CDR2 FQGNSA. This CDR3 has 15 residues. The CDR3 nucleotides read TGTGCCAGCAGCTCAGAAAGTTACTCCTACAATGAGCAGTTCTTC. It is translated as CASSSESYSYNEQFF. Combining the CDR3 with reference TRBV7-2 and TRBJ2-1 gives the whole variable domain GAGVSQSPSNKVTEKGKDVELRCDPISGHTALYWYRQSLGQGLEFLIYFQGNSAPDKSGLPSDRFSAERTGGSVSTLTIQRTQQEDSAVYLCASSSESYSYNEQFFGPGTRLTVL.

The J gene is TRBJ2-3, the V gene TRBV5-6; D call uncertain. Germline loops: CDR1 SGHDT, CDR2 YYEEEE. CDR3 length: 12 amino acids. V was trimmed by 5 bases and J by 2 bases, leaving 6 bases between them. The CDR3 sequence: CASRTDTDTQYF. DNA of the CDR3: TGTGCCAGCAGAACTGACACAGATACGCAGTATTTT.

This clone was counted a few times. The genes are TRBV19 and TRBJ1-5, with a tentative D call TRBD1 (5 bases). Trimming took 6 bases from V and 0 from J, leaving 15 bases between them. Germline CDR1 reads LNHDA; CDR2 reads SQIVND (reference sequence). The length of the CDR3 is 16 residues. The CDR3 spells CASSLGTGYSNQPQHF. DNA of the CDR3: TGTGCCAGTAGCTTGGGCACAGGCTATAGCAATCAGCCCCAGCATTTT.

This rearrangement joins TRBV19 to TRBJ1-2; weak D call: TRBD1 (6 bases). The CDR3 has 14 amino acids. V lost 3 bases to trimming and J lost 6 bases, with 14 bases between them. From germline, CDR1 is LNHDA and CDR2 SQIVND (reference sequence). This CDR3 is CASSMARGRDGYTF. The CDR3 bases are TGTGCCAGTAGTATGGCACGGGGGCGCGATGGCTACACCTTC. Looking up the rest from reference TRBV19 and TRBJ1-2 gives the full variable domain: DGGITQSPKYLFRKEGQNVTLSCEQNLNHDAMYWYRQDPGQGLRLIYYSQIVNDFQKGDIAEGYSVSREKKESFPLTVTSAQKNPTAFYLCASSMARGRDGYTFGSGTRLTVV.

This clone was found a few times. Here the CDR3 DNA reads TGCGCCAGCAGCTTGTACAGCGGGAGTGTAAGGTGGACAGATACGCAGTATTTT. Its protein product is CASSLYSGSVRWTDTQYF. The chain carries TRBV5-1 and TRBJ2-3; TRBD2 agrees at 8 bases. Germline CDR1 reads SGHRS; CDR2 reads YFSETQ. V was clipped by 1 base and J by 3 bases; unmatched bases: 13. CDR3 size: 18 residues.

The V and J genes are TRBV6-5 and TRBJ1-5, with D maybe TRBD1 (5 bases). Germline CDR1 MNHEY, CDR2 SVGAGI. The V end lost 4 bases, the J end lost 6 bases, and 16 bases lay between the germline ends. The CDR3 is 15 residues long. CDR3 sequence reads: CASSSGRVAGQPQHF. DNA for the CDR3: TGTGCCAGCAGTTCTGGCAGGGTGGCCGGTCAGCCCCAGCATTTT.

This clone was seen only a few times. This rearrangement joins TRBV4-1 to TRBJ2-1; 8 nucleotides line up with TRBD2. The CDR3 covers 17 residues. Germline CDR1 reads MGHRA; CDR2 reads YSYEKL. J lost 6 bases, V lost 0 bases, and 10 bases had no gene match. For the CDR3, the DNA is TGCGCCAGCAGCCAAGAAAAGCGGGAGCGCCAGACCAATGAGCAGTTCTTC. Amino acids: CASSQEKRERQTNEQFF.